The TCR beta chain described here comes from a study of blood T cell repertoires in COVID-19. Overall study context: Sites across the United States, Italy and Spain contributed samples from acute and convalescent COVID-19.

In the authors' workflow: Using reference gene primer amplification, nucleated cell counts were estimated. The repertoire was sequenced with immunoSEQ multiplex PCR; TCRdb's copy has only in-frame clones and lacks some. That table furnishes V, J and clone size, whereas the DNA furnished D and trimming. The sample has about 160,000 clones, approximately 91% seen once. Judged by abundance, this clone is medium-sized. Germline values: CDR1 MGHDK, CDR2 SYGVNS. This CDR3 comprises 18 residues. Trimming cost V 2 bases and J 6 bases, with 26 bases left between them. The V and J genes are TRBV25-1 and TRBJ2-7; weak D call: TRBD2 (7 bases). The sequencing sample was made of peripheral blood. This clonotype was obtained from a man aged 18 to 29 with acute or convalescent COVID-19. The CDR3 nucleotides are TGTGCCAGCAGTGAACTCGGGGGGCAGACTACTTGGCCGTCCGAGCAGTACTTC. It translates to CASSELGGQTTWPSEQYF.